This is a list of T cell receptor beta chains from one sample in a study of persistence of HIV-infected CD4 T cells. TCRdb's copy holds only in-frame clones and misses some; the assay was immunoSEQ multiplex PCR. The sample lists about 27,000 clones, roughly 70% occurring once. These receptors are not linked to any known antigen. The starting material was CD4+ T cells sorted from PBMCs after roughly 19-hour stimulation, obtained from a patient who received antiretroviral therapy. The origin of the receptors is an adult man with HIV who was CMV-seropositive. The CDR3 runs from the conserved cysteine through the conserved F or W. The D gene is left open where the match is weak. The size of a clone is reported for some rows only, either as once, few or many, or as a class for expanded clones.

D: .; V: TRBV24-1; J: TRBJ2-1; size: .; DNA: TGTGCCACCAGTAGGTCCTTAAACACCGATGAGCAGTTCTTC; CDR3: CATSRSLNTDEQFF
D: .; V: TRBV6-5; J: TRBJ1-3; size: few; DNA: TGTGCCTCTTTCGACAACACCATATATTTT; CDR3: CASFDNTIYF
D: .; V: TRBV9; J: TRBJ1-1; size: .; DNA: TGTGCCAGCAGCGATCAACAGGGTCGCACTGAAGCTTTCTTT; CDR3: CASSDQQGRTEAFF
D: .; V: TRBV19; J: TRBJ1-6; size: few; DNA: TGTGCCAGTAGTATGGACGGGCCATATTCACCCCTCCACTTT; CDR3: CASSMDGPYSPLHF
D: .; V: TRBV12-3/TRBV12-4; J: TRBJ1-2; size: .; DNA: TGTGCCAGCAGACGGACAGCTAACTATGGCTACACCTTC; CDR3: CASRRTANYGYTF
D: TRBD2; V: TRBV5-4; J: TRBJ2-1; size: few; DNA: TGTGCCAGCAGCTCTGGACTAGCGGGGGTGAATGAGCAGTTCTTC; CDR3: CASSSGLAGVNEQFF
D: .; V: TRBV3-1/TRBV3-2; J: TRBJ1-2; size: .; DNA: TGTGCCAGCAGCCAAAAACAGGGTTCGAGTGGCTACACCTTC; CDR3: CASSQKQGSSGYTF
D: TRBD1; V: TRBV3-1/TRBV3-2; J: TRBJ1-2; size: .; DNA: TGTGCCAGCAGCCAAACAGGGGGTAACTATGGCTACACCTTC; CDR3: CASSQTGGNYGYTF
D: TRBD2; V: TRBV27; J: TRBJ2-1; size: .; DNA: TGTGCCAGCAGCGCCCGGTTTGGGTGGATGCGGGGGGGAGGGAATGAGCAGTTCTTC; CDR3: CASSARFGWMRGGGNEQFF
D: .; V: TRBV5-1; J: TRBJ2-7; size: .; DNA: TGCGCCAGCAGCATGGACAACTACGAGCAGTACTTC; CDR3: CASSMDNYEQYF
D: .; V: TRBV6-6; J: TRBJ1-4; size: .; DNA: TGTGCCAGCAGTTACAGGGGCACGGAAGGGAAACTGTTTTTT; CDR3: CASSYRGTEGKLFF
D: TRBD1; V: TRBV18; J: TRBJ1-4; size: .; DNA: TGTGCCAGCTCCCCCGGGACAGAAACTAATGAAAAACTGTTTTTT; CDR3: CASSPGTETNEKLFF
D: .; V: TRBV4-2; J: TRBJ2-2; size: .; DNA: TGTGCCAGCAGCCAAGGTGGGTTCGGCGGGCTGACCGGGGAGCTGTTTTTT; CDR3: CASSQGGFGGLTGELFF
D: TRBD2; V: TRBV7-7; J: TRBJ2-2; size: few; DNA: TGTGCCAGCAGTCGCGGGGGGGCCCACACCGGGGAGCTGTTTTTT; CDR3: CASSRGGAHTGELFF
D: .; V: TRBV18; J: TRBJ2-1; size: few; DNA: TGTGCCAGCTCACCATCCGGTGGAGGCTCCTACAATGAGCAGTTCTTC; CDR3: CASSPSGGGSYNEQFF
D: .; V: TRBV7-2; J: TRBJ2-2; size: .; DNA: TGTGCCAGCAGACCGAGAGGGGGGCCGGTCACCGGGGAGCTGTTTTTT; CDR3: CASRPRGGPVTGELFF
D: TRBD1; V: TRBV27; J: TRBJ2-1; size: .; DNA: TGTGCCAGCAGCAGGGGCCTAAGACAGGGGGGTTACAATGAGCAGTTCTTC; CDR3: CASSRGLRQGGYNEQFF
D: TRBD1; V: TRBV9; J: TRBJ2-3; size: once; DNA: TGTGCCAGCAGCACCGGGACAGGTGATACAGATACGCAGTATTTT; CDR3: CASSTGTGDTDTQYF
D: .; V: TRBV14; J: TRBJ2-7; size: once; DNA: TGTGCCAGCAGCCAAGGCACAGGGACCGTAAGAACGGAGCAGTACTTC; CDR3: CASSQGTGTVRTEQYF
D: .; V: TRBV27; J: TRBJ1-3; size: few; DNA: TGTGCCAGCAGTTTCATCCGGGGACGAAACACCATATATTTT; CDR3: CASSFIRGRNTIYF
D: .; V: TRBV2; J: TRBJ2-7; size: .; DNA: TGTGCCAGCAGTGTCGGGAGCCACGAGCAGTACTTC; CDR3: CASSVGSHEQYF
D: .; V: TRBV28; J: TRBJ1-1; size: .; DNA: TGTGCCAGCAGATTCTCGGACACCACGAACACTGAAGCTTTCTTT; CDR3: CASRFSDTTNTEAFF
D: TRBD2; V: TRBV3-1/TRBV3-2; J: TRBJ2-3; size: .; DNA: TGTGCCAGCAGCCAAACTAGCGGGGACACAGATACGCAGTATTTT; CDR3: CASSQTSGDTDTQYF
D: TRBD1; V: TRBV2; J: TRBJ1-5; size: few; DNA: TGTGCCAGCAGTGCCTGGACAGGGCTTGGAAATAGCAATCAGCCCCAGCATTTT; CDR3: CASSAWTGLGNSNQPQHF
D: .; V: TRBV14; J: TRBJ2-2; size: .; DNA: TGTGCCAGCAGCCAACCTGGACCTGGACCCACCGGGGAGCTGTTTTTT; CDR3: CASSQPGPGPTGELFF
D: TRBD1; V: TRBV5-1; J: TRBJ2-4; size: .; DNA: TGCGCCAGCAGCTGGGGCCTAACTCACAGGGGTGACAACATTCAGTACTTC; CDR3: CASSWGLTHRGDNIQYF
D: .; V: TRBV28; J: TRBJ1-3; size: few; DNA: TGTGCCAGCAGTTACGTCGGAACGGGAAACACCATATATTTT; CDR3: CASSYVGTGNTIYF
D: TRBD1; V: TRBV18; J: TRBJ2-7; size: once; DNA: TGTGCCAGCTCACCACCGAAGGTGCCCGGGACAGACTCCTACGAGCAGTACTTC; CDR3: CASSPPKVPGTDSYEQYF
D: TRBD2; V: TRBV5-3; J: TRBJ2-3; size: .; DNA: TGTGCCAGAAGCTTGGTAAATCGTACTAGCGGAGCCCTCCAGGATACGCAGTATTTT; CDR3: CARSLVNRTSGALQDTQYF
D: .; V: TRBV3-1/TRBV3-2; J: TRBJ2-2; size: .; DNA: TGTGCCAGCAGCCTCCAATTGTGGGGGGGCGCCGGGGAGCTGTTTTTT; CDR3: CASSLQLWGGAGELFF
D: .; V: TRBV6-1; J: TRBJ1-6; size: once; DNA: TGTGCCAGCAGTGAAGCGCTTATTTGGGGCCTGGTTTCCCCCCTCCACTTT; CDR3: CASSEALIWGLVSPLHF
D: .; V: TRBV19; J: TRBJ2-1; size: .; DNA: TGTGCCAGTAGCAGACAGGTGAGCTCCTACAATGAGCAGTTCTTC; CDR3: CASSRQVSSYNEQFF
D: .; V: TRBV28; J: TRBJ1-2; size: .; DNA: TGTGCCAGCATTCCACAGGAGCTGGGGGTCTATGGCTACACCTTC; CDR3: CASIPQELGVYGYTF
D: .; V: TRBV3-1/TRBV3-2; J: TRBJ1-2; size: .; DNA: TGTGCCAGCAGCCAAGGGGAAAGGGTAAATGGCTACACCTTC; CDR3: CASSQGERVNGYTF
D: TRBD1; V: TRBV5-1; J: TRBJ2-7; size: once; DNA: TGCGCCAGCAGCACCCGGGACAGGGTCTGGGAGCAGTACTTC; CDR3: CASSTRDRVWEQYF
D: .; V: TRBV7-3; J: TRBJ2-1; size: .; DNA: TGTGCCAGCAGCTTAACCGGGGATGAGCAGTTCTTC; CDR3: CASSLTGDEQFF
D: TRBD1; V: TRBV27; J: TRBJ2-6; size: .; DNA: TGTGCCAGCAGTTTCCGACAGGGGTCCGGGGCCAACGTCCTGACTTTC; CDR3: CASSFRQGSGANVLTF
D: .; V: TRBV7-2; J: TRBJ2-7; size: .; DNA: TGTGCCAGCAACTTATCGGGGACTGTACTCTCCTACGAGCAGTACTTC; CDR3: CASNLSGTVLSYEQYF
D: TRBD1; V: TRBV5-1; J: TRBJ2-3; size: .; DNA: TGCGCCAGCAGCTTCGGCAGACAGGGAACAGGCACAGATACGCAGTATTTT; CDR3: CASSFGRQGTGTDTQYF
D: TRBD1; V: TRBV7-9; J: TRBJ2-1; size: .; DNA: TGTGCCACCGCCAGGGACAGGGGGCTTGAGCAGTTCTTC; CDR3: CATARDRGLEQFF
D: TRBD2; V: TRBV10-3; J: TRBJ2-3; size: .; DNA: TGTGCCATCACGGGAACGGGGGGACCAGATACGCAGTATTTT; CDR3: CAITGTGGPDTQYF
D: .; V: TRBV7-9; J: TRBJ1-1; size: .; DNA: TGTGCCAGCAGAGGGGAGTCGGAAGCTTTCTTT; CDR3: CASRGESEAFF
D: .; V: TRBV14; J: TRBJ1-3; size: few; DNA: TGTGCCAGCAGCCTCGGTATGAGGTCGGGAAACACCATATATTTT; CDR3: CASSLGMRSGNTIYF
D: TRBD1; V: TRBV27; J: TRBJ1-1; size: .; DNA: TGTGCCAGCAGGAGCAGGGGGCAAACTGAAGCTTTCTTT; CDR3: CASRSRGQTEAFF
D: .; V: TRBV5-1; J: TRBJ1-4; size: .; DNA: TGCGCCAGCAGCTTGGCCGCACAGGGACTTAATGAAAAACTGTTTTTT; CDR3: CASSLAAQGLNEKLFF
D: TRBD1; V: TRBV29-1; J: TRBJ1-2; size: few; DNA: TGCAGCGTCCTAGACAGGGGGGGCTATGGCTACACCTTC; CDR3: CSVLDRGGYGYTF
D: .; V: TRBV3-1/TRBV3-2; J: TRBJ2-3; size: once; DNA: TGTGCCAGCAGCCATAGGGGGAGGGGAGGTTCTGACCAAGATACGCAGTATTTT; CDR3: CASSHRGRGGSDQDTQYF
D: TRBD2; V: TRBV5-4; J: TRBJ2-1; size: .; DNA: TGTGCCAGCAGCCCGAGCGGGGGGCGCAAAAACAATGAGCAGTTCTTC; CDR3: CASSPSGGRKNNEQFF
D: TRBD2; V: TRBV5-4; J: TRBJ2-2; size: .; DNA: TGTGCCAGCAGCGGGAGCGGGGGCCTACGAACGGCCGGGGAGCTGTTTTTT; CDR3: CASSGSGGLRTAGELFF
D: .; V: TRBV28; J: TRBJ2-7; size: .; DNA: TGTGCCAGCAGTCGCAGCGGTGGGTCTGACTACGAGCAGTACTTC; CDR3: CASSRSGGSDYEQYF
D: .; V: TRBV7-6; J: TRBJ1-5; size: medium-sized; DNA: TGTGCCAGCAACCGGAGGGCTTTGGTGGATCAGCCCCAGCATTTT; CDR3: CASNRRALVDQPQHF
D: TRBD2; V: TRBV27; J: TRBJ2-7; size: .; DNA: TGTGCCAGCAGTGCCTCCCCGAGCGGGGGGGTGTACGAGCAGTACTTC; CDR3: CASSASPSGGVYEQYF
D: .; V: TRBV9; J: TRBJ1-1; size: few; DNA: TGTGCCAGCAGCGACAAGCGGAACACTGAAGCTTTCTTT; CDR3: CASSDKRNTEAFF